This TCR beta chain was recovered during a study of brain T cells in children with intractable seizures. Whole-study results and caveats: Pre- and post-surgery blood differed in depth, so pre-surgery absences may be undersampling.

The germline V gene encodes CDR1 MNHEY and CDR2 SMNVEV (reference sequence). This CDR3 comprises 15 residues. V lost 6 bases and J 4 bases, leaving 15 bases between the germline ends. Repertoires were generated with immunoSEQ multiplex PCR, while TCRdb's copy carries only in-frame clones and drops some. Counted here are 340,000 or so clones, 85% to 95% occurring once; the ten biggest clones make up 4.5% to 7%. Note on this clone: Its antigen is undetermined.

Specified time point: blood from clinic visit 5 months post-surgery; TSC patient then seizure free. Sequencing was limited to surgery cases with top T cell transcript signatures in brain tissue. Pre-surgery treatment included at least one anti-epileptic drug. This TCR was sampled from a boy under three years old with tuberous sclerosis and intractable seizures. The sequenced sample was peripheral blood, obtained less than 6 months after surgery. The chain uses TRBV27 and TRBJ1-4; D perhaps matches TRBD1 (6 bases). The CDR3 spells CASRTQGFGNEKLFF. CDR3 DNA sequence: TGTGCCAGCAGGACACAGGGATTTGGTAATGAAAAACTGTTTTTT.